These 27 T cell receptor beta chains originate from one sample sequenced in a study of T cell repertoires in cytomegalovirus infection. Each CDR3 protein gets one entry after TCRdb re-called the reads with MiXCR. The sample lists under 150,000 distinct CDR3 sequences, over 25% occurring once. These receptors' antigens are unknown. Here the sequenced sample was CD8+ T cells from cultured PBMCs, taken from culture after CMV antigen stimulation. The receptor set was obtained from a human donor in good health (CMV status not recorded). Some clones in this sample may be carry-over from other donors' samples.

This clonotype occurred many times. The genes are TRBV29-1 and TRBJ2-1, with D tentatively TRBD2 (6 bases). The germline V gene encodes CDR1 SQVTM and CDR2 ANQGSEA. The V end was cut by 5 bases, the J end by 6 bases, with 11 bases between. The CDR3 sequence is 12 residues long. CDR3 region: CSVWRASNEQFF. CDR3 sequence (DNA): TGCAGCGTTTGGAGGGCGTCCAATGAGCAGTTCTTC.

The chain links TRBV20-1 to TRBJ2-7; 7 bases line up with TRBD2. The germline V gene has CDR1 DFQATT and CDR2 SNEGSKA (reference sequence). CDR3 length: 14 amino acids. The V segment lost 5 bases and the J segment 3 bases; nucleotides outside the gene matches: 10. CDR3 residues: CSARPGTNVYEQYF. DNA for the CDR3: TGCAGTGCTCGACCCGGGACTAATGTCTACGAGCAGTACTTC.

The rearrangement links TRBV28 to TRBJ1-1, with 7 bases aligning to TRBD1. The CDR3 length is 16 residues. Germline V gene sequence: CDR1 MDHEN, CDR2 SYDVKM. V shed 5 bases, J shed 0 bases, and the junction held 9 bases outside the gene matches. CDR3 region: CASSLRQGSMNTEAFF. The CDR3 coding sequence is TGTGCCAGCAGTCTACGACAGGGCTCTATGAACACTGAAGCTTTCTTT.

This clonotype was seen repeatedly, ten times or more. Written as DNA, the CDR3 is TGTGCCAGCAGTGAACCGGGACAGGGTTTAACTGAAGCTTTCTTT. Residues: CASSEPGQGLTEAFF. This sequence joins TRBV28 and TRBJ1-1; 9 bases agree with TRBD1. J was trimmed by 5 bases and V by 5 bases; bases with no gene match: 9. Germline V gene lookup returns CDR1 MDHEN and CDR2 SYDVKM. This CDR3 contains 15 residues.

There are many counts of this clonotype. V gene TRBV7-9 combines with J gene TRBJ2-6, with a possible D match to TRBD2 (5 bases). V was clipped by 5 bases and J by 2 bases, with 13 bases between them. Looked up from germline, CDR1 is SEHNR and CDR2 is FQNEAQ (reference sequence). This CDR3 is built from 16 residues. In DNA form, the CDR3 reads TGTGCCAGCAGCCCCACTGTGAGGGCTGGGGCCAACGTCCTGACTTTC. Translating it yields CASSPTVRAGANVLTF.

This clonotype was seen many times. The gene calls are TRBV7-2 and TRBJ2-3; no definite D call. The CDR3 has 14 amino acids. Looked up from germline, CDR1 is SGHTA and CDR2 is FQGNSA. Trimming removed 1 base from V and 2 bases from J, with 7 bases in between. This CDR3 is CASSLVLYTDTQYF. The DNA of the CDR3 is TGTGCCAGCAGCTTAGTGTTGTACACAGATACGCAGTATTTT.

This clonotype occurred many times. CDR3 region: CASLPGQYTEAFF. The CDR3 nucleotides read TGTGCCAGCCTTCCGGGACAGTACACTGAAGCTTTCTTT. The rearrangement joins TRBV12-3 or TRBV12-4 to TRBJ1-1, with 7 bases matching TRBD1. This CDR3 is 13 amino acids long. J was trimmed by 3 bases and V by 8 bases; bases with no gene match: 6.

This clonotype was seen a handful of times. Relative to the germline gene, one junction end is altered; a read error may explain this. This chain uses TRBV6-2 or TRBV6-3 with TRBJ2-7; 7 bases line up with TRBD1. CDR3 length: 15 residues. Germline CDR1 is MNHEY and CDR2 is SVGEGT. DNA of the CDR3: TGTGCCAGGAGTTCATACAGGGGTGACACCTACGAGCAGTACTTC. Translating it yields CARSSYRGDTYEQYF.

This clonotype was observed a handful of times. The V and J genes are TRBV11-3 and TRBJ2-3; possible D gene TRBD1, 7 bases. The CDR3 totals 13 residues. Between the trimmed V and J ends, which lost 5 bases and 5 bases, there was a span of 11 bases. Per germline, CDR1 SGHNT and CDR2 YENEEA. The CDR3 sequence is CASSQGGGDTQYF. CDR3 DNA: TGTGCCAGCAGCCAGGGGGGAGGAGATACGCAGTATTTT.

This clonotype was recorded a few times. The CDR3 here is CASSLLPGQGALNQPQHF. CDR3 DNA sequence: TGTGCCAGCAGCTTACTCCCGGGACAGGGGGCTCTTAATCAGCCCCAGCATTTT. J is TRBJ1-5 and V is TRBV7-2; 12 bases are shared with TRBD1. The CDR3 extends over 18 amino acids. CDR1 and CDR2 from the germline V gene are SGHTA and FQGNSA. Unmatched junction bases numbered 9, after V lost 2 bases and J lost 4 bases.

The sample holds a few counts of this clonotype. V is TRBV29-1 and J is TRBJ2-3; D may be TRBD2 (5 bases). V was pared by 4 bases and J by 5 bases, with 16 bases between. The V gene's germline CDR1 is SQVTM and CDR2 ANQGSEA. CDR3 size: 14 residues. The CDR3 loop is CSVGEPNAGDTQYF. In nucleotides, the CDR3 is TGCAGCGTTGGGGAACCTAATGCGGGAGATACGCAGTATTTT.

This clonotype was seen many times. The CDR3 DNA reads TGTGCCAGCAGCCCCATCGGGGGTCAAGAGACCCAGTACTTC. Protein sequence: CASSPIGGQETQYF. The chain has TRBV11-2 and TRBJ2-5, with D possibly matching TRBD2 (6 bases). Between the trimmed V and J ends, which lost 5 bases and 2 bases, there was a span of 12 bases. The germline V gene has CDR1 SGHAT and CDR2 FQNNGV. This CDR3 is 14 amino acids long.

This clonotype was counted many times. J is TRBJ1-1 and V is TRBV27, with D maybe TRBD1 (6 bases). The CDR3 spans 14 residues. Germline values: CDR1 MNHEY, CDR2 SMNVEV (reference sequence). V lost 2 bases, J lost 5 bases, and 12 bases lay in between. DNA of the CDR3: TGTGCCAGCAGTTTAGCTCAGGGGCGAACTGAAGCTTTCTTT. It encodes CASSLAQGRTEAFF.

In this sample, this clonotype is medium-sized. Here the CDR3 reads CAMETGMSDEQFF. For the CDR3, the DNA is TGTGCCATGGAAACCGGGATGAGTGATGAGCAGTTCTTC. The rearrangement links TRBV7-9 to TRBJ2-1; possibly TRBD2 for D (5 bases). The V end was cut by 10 bases, the J end by 8 bases, with 18 bases between. This CDR3 region has 13 residues. Germline V gives CDR1 SEHNR, CDR2 FQNEAQ (reference sequence).

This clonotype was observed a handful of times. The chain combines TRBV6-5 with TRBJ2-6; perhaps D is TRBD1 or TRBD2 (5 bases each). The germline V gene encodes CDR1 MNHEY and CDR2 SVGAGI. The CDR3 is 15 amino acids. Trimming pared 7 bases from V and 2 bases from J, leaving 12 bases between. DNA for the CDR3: TGTGCCAGCACCCCTGGGGGAGCTGGGGCCAACGTCCTGACTTTC. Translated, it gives CASTPGGAGANVLTF.

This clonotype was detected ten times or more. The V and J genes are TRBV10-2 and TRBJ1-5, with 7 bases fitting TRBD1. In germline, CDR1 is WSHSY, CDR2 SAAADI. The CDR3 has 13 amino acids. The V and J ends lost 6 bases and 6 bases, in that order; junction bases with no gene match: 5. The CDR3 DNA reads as TGCGCCAGCAGCACAGGGGCGGGTCAGCCCCAGCATTTT. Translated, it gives CASSTGAGQPQHF.

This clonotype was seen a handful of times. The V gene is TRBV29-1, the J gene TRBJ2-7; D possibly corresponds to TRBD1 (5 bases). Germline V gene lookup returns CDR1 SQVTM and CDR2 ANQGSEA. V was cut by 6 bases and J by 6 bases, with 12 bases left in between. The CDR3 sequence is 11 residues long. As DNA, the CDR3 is TGCAGCGTGGCCAGGGCCGGCGAGCAGTACTTC. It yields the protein CSVARAGEQYF.

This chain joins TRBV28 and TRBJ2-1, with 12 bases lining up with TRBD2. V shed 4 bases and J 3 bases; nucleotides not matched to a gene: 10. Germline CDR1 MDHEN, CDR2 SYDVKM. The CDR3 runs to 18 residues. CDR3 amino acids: CASSSDNGLAGSYNEQFF. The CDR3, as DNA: TGTGCCAGCAGTTCCGACAACGGACTAGCGGGGAGCTACAATGAGCAGTTCTTC.

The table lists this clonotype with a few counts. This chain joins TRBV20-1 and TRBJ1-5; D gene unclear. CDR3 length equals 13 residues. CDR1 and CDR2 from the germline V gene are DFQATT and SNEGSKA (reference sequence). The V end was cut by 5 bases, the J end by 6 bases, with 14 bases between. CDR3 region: CSAPDLRGQPQHF. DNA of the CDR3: TGCAGTGCTCCGGACCTGAGAGGTCAGCCCCAGCATTTT.

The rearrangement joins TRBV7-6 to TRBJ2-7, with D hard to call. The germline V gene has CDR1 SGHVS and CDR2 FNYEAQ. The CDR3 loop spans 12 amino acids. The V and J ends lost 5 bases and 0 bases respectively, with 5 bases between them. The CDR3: CASSANSYEQYF. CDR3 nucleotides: TGTGCCAGCAGCGCGAACTCCTACGAGCAGTACTTC.

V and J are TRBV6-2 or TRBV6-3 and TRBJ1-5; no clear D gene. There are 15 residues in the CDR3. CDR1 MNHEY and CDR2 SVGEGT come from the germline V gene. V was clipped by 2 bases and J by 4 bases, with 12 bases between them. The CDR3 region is CASSYRPKRNQPQHF. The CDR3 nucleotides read TGTGCCAGCAGTTACCGTCCTAAAAGGAATCAGCCCCAGCATTTT.

Here the CDR3 reads CASSPARAGYGYTF. The CDR3 DNA is TGTGCCAGCAGCCCGGCCAGGGCAGGCTATGGCTACACCTTC. The rearrangement uses TRBV12-3 or TRBV12-4 and TRBJ1-2, with D possibly TRBD1 on 5 matching bases. The V and J ends lost 6 bases and 4 bases respectively, with 15 bases between them. This CDR3 comprises 14 residues.

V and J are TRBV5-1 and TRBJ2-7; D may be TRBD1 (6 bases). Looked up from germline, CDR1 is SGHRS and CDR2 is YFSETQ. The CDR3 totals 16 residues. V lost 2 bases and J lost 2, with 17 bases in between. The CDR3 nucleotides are TGCGCCAGCAGCTTTCAGGGGACACCCAGAACCTACGAGCAGTACTTC. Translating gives CASSFQGTPRTYEQYF.

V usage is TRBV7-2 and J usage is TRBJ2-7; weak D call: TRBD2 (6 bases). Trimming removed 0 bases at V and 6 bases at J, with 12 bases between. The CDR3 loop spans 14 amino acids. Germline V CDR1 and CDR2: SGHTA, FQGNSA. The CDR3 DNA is TGTGCCAGCAGCTTAGCGGGACTGCGGGGCGAGCAGTACTTC. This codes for CASSLAGLRGEQYF.

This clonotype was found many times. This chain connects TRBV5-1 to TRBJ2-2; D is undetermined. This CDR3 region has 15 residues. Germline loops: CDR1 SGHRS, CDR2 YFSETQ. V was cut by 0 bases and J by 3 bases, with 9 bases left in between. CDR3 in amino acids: CASSLVQAYTGELFF. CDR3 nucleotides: TGCGCCAGCAGCTTGGTTCAGGCGTACACCGGGGAGCTGTTTTTT.

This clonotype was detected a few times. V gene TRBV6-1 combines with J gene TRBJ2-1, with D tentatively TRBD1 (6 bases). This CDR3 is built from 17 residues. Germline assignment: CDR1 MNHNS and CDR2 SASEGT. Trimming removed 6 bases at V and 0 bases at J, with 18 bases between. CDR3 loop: CASRPYPTGSSYNEQFF. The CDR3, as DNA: TGTGCCAGCAGACCCTACCCAACAGGGAGCTCCTACAATGAGCAGTTCTTC.

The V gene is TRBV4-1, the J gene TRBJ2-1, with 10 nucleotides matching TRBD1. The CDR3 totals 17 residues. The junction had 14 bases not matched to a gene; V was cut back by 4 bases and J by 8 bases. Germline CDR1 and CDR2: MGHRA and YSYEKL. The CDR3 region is CASSRLLGDRGSYEQFF. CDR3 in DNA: TGCGCCAGCAGCCGACTGTTGGGGGACAGGGGATCATATGAGCAGTTCTTC.